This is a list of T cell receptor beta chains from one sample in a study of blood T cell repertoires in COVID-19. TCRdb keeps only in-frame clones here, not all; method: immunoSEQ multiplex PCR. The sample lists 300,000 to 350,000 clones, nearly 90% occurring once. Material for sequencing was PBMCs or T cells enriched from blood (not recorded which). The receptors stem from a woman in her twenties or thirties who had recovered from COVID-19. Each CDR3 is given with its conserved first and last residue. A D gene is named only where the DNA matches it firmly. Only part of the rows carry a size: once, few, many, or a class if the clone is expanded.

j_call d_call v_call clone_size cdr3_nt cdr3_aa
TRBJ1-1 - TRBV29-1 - TGCAGCTCCAAACAGGGTCCCGCGGGTGAAGCTTTCTTT CSSKQGPAGEAFF
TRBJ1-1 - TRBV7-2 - TGTGCCAGCAGCTTAGATTTCAGGGTTGAAGCTTTCTTT CASSLDFRVEAFF
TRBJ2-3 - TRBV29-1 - TGCAGCGTCGCGGGACGGACGGACACAGATACGCAGTATTTT CSVAGRTDTDTQYF
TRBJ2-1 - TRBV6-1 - TGTGCCAGCAGTGAATTTCCGGGTGGCTCCTCGGGAGTAGAGCAGTTCTTC CASSEFPGGSSGVEQFF
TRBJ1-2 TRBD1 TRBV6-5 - TGTGCCAGCAGTTACCAGACAGGGAACTATGGCTACACCTTC CASSYQTGNYGYTF
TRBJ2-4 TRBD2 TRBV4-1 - TGCGCCAGCAGCCAACCCACAGCGGGGGGGGCCAAAAACATTCAGTACTTC CASSQPTAGGAKNIQYF
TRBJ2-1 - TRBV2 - TGTGCCGTCCAACAGGAGAATTACAATGAGCAGTTCTTC CAVQQENYNEQFF
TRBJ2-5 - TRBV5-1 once TGCGCCAGCAGCTTCCAGGGCCAAGAGACCCAGTACTTC CASSFQGQETQYF
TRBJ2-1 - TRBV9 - TGTGCCAGCAGCGGACCAACAGCATTCAATGAGCAGTTCTTC CASSGPTAFNEQFF
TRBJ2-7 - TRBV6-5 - TGTGCCAGCAGTTTCCAGACAGACCACTACGAGCAGTACTTC CASSFQTDHYEQYF
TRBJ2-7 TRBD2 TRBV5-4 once TGTGCCAGCAGCTTGGGACTAGCGGGAGGAACCTACGAGCAGTACTTC CASSLGLAGGTYEQYF
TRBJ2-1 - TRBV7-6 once TGTGCCAGCAGCTTAGCGGGAGGCTACAATGAGCAGTTCTTC CASSLAGGYNEQFF
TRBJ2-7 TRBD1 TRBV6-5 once TGTGCCAGCAGTTACTCACCGGGACAGGGTCCGTACGAGCAGTACTTC CASSYSPGQGPYEQYF
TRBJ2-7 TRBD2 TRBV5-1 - TGCGCCAGCAGCTTGGGTTGGACTAGCGGGAGGTACGAGCAGTACTTC CASSLGWTSGRYEQYF
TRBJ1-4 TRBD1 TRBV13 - TGTGCCAGCAGCTTAGGAAGGGGAGGACAGGGACGGGAAAAACTGTTTTTT CASSLGRGGQGREKLFF
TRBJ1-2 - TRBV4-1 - TGCGCCAGCAGCCAAACAGGGTTGTATGGCTACACCTTC CASSQTGLYGYTF
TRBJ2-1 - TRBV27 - TGTGCCAGCAGTTCGCGGGGTTACTATCGGGACAATGAGCAGTTCTTC CASSSRGYYRDNEQFF
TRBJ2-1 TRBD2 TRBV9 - TGTGCCAGCAGCGTAGTAGGACTAGCGGGGGACAATGAGCAGTTCTTC CASSVVGLAGDNEQFF
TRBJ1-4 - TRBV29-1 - TGCAGCGTTGCCCGTCAGGCAACTAATGAAAAACTGTTTTTT CSVARQATNEKLFF
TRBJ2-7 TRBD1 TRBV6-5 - TGTGCCAGCAGTTACTCGGCAGGGGGCTCCTACGAGCAGTACTTC CASSYSAGGSYEQYF
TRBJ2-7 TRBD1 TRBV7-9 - TGTGCCAGCAGCCGCCTCTGGACAGGGGTTGTTCGGGATGAGCAGTACTTC CASSRLWTGVVRDEQYF
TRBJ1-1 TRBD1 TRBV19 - TGTGCCAGTAGTATTTTGGGACAGGGGTTGAACACTGAAGCTTTCTTT CASSILGQGLNTEAFF
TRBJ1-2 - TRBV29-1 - TGCAGCGTTGGGGGGTATGGGGGCGGCTATGGCTACACCTTC CSVGGYGGGYGYTF
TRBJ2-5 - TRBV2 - TGTGCCAGCAGTGAACAGGGTGAGGAGACCCAGTACTTC CASSEQGEETQYF
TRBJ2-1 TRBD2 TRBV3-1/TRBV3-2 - TGTGCCAGCAGCCAAGAAGGGCTAGCGGGAGGACTCTACAATGAGCAGTTCTTC CASSQEGLAGGLYNEQFF